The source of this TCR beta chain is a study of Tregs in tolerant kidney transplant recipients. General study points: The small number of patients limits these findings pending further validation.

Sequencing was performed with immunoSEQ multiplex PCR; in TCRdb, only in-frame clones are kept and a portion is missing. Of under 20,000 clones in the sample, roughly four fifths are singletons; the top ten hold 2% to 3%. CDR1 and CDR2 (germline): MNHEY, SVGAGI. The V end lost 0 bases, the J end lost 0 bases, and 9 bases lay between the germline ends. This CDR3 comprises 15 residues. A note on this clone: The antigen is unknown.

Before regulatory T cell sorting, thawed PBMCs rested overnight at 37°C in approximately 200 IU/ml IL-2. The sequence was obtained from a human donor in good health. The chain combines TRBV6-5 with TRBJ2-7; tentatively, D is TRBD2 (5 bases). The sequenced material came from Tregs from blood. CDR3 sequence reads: CASSYSRVVSYEQYF. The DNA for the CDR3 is TGTGCCAGCAGTTACTCGAGGGTAGTCTCCTACGAGCAGTACTTC.